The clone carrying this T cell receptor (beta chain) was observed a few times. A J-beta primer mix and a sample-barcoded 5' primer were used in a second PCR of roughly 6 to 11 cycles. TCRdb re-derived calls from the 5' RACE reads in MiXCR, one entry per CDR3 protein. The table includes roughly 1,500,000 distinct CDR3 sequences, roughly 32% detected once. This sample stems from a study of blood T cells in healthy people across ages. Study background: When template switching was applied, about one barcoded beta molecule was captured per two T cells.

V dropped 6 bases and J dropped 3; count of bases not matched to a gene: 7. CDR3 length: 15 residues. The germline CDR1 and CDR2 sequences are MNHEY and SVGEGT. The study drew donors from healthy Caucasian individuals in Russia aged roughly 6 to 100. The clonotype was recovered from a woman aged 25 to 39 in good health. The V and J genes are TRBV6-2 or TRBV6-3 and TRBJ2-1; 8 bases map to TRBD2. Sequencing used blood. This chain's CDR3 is CASRKPSGSYNEQFF. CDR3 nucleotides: TGTGCCAGCAGAAAGCCCAGCGGGAGCTACAATGAGCAGTTCTTC.